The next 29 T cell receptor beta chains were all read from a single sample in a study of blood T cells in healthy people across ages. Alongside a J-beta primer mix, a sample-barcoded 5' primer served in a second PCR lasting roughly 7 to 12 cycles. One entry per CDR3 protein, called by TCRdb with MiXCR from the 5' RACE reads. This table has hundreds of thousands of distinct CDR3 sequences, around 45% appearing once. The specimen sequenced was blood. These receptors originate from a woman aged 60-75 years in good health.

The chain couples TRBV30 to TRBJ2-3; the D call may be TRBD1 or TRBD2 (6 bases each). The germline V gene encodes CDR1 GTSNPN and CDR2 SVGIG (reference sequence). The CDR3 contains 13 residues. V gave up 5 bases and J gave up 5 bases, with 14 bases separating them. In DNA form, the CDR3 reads TGTGCCTGGGAAACGAAGGGGGGAGATACGCAGTATTTT. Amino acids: CAWETKGGDTQYF. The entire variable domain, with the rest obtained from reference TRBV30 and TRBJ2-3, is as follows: SQTIHQWPATLVQPVGSPLSLECTVEGTSNPNLYWYRQAAGRGLQLLFYSVGIGQISSEVPQNLSASRPQDRQFILSSKKLLLSDSGFYLCAWETKGGDTQYFGPGTRLTVL.

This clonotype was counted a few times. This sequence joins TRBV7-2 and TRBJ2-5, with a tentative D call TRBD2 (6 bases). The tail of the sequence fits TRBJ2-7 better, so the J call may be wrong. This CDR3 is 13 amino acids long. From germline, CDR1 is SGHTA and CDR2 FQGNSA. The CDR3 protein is CASGTSQPYEQYF. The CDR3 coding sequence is TGTGCCAGCGGGACTTCCCAACCCTACGAGCAGTACTTC.

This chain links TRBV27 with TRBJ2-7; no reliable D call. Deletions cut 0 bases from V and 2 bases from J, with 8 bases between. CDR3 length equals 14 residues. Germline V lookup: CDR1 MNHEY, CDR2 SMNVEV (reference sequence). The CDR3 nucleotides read TGTGCCAGCAGTTTATCGGTGGATGCCTACGAGCAGTACTTC. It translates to CASSLSVDAYEQYF.

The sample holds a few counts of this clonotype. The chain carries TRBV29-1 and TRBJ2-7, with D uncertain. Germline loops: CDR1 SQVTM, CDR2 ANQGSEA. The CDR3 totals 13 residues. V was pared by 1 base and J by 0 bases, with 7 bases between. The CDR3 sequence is CSVEGSSSYEQYF. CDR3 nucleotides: TGCAGCGTTGAAGGATCATCCTCCTACGAGCAGTACTTC.

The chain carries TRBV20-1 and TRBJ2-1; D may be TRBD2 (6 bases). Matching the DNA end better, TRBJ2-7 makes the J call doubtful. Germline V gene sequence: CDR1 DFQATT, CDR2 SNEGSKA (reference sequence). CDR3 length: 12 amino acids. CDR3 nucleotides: TGCAGTGCTAGCGGGGAGGCCTACGAGCAGTACTTC. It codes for CSASGEAYEQYF.

CDR3 loop: CASYGGRSTDTQYF. CDR3 nucleotide sequence: TGTGCCAGCTACGGTGGACGGAGCACAGATACGCAGTATTTT. The genes are TRBV2 and TRBJ2-3; unclear D gene. The CDR3 loop spans 14 amino acids. Germline loops: CDR1 SNHLY, CDR2 FYNNEI. V lost 8 bases to trimming and J lost 0 bases, with 12 bases between them.

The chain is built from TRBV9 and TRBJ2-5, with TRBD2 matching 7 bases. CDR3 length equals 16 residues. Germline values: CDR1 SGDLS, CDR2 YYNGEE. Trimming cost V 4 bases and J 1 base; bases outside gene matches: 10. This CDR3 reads CASSPRISGFQETQYF. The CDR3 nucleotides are TGTGCCAGCAGCCCTCGGATTAGCGGGTTCCAAGAGACCCAGTACTTC.

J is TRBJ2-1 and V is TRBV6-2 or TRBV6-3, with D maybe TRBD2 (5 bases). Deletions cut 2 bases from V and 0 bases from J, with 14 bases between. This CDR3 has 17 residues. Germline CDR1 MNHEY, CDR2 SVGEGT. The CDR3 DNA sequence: TGTGCCAGCAGTTACACTAAAGCGGCGAGCTCCTACAATGAGCAGTTCTTC. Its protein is CASSYTKAASSYNEQFF.

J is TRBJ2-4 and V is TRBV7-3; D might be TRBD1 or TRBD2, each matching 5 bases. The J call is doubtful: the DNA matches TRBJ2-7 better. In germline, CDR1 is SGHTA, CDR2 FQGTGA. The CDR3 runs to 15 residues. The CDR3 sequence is CASHDGTKATYEQYF. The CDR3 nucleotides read TGTGCCAGCCACGACGGGACCAAGGCGACCTACGAGCAGTACTTC.

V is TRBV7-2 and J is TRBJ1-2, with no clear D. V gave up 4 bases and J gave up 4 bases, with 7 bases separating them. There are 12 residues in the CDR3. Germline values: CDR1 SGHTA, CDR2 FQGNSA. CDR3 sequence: CASSSDLYGYTF. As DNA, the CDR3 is TGTGCCAGCAGCTCCGATCTCTATGGCTACACCTTC.

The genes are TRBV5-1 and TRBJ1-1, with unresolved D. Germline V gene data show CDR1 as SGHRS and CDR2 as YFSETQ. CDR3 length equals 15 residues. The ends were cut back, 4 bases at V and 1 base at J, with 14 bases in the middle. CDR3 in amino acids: CASSQMPWENTEAFF. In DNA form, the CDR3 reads TGCGCCAGCAGCCAGATGCCTTGGGAGAACACTGAAGCTTTCTTT.

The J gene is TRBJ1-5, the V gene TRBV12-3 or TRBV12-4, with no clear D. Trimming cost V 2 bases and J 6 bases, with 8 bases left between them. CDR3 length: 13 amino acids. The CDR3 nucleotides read TGTGCCAGCAGTTTACATTTGGGTCAGCCCCAGCATTTT. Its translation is CASSLHLGQPQHF.

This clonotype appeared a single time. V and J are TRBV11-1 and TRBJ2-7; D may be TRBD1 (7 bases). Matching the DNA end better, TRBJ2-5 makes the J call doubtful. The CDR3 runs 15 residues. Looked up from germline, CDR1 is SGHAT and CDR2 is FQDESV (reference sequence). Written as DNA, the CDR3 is TGTGCCAGCAGCTCGCCCCTGACAGGGAGGGAGACCCAGTACTTC. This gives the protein CASSSPLTGRETQYF.

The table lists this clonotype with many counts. The CDR3 nucleotides read TGTGCCAGCAGCTTAGCGCTTGAGGGCTATGGCTACACCTTC. Its translation: CASSLALEGYGYTF. This chain links TRBV7-9 with TRBJ1-2; D ambiguous. Germline V gene lookup returns CDR1 SEHNR and CDR2 FQNEAQ (reference sequence). The V gene lost 0 bases and the J gene lost 4 bases, with 9 bases spanning the gap. The CDR3 spans 14 residues.

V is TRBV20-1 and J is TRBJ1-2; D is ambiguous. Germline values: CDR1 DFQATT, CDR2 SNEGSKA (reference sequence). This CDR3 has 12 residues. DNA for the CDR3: TGCAGCCCAGTATCATCTAACTATGGCTACACCTTC. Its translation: CSPVSSNYGYTF.

CDR3 DNA sequence: TGTGCCAGCAGCCACGGACGAGCGGGACTCTACGAGCAGTACTTC. Its translation is CASSHGRAGLYEQYF. The rearrangement links TRBV11-1 to TRBJ2-7, with 7 bases lining up with TRBD2. CDR3 length: 15 residues. Looked up from germline, CDR1 is SGHAT and CDR2 is FQDESV (reference sequence). With V trimmed by 5 bases and J by 3 bases, 10 bases remained unmatched. The full variable domain, completed using reference TRBV11-1 and TRBJ2-7, is EAEVAQSPRYKITEKSQAVAFWCDPISGHATLYWYRQILGQGPELLVQFQDESVVDDSQLPKDRFSAERLKGVDSTLKIQPAELGDSAMYLCASSHGRAGLYEQYFGPGTRLTVT.

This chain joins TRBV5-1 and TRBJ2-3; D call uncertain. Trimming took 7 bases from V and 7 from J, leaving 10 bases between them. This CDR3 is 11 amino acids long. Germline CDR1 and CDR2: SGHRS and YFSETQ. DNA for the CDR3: TGCGCCAGCCGCACGCAGTATACGCAGTATTTT. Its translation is CASRTQYTQYF. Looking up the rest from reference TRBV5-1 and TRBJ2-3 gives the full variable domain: KAGVTQTPRYLIKTRGQQVTLSCSPISGHRSVSWYQQTPGQGLQFLFEYFSETQRNKGNFPGRFSGRQFSNSRSEMNVSTLELGDSALYLCASRTQYTQYFGPGTRLTVL.

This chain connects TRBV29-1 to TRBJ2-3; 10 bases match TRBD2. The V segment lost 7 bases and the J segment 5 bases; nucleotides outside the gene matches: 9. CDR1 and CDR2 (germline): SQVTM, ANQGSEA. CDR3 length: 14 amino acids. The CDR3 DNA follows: TGCAGCGCCGCGAAGCGGGAGGGCAGAGATACGCAGTATTTT. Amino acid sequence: CSAAKREGRDTQYF.

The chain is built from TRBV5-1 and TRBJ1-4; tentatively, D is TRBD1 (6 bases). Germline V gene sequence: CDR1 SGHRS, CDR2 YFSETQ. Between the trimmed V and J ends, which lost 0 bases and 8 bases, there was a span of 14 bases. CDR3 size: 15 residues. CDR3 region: CASSLGDKREEKLFF. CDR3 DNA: TGCGCCAGCAGCTTGGGGGACAAGAGAGAGGAAAAACTGTTTTTT.

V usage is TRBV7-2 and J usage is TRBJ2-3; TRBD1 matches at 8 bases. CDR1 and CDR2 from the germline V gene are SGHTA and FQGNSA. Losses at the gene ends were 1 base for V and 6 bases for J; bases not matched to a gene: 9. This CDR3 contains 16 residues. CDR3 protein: CASSLGVTGAFDTQYF. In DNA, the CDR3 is TGTGCCAGCAGCTTAGGGGTGACAGGGGCGTTCGATACGCAGTATTTT.

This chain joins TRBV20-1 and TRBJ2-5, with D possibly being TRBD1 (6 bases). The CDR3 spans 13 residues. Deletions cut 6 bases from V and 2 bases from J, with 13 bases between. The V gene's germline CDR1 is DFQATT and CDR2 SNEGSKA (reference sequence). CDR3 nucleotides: TGCAGTGCCCTTACGACAGGACAAGAGACCCAGTACTTC. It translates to CSALTTGQETQYF.

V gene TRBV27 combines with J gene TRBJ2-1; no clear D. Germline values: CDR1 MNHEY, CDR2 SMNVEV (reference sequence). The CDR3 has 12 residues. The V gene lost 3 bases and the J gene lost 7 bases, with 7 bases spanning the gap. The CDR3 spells CASSFMGNEQFF. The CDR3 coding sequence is TGTGCCAGCAGTTTTATGGGTAATGAGCAGTTCTTC.

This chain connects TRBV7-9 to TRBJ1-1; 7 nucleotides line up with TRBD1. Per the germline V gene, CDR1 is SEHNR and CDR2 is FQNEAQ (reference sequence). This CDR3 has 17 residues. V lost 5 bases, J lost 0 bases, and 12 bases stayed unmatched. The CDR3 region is CASSRPTGSELNTEAFF. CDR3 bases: TGTGCCAGCAGCCGACCGACAGGGTCAGAACTGAACACTGAAGCTTTCTTT.

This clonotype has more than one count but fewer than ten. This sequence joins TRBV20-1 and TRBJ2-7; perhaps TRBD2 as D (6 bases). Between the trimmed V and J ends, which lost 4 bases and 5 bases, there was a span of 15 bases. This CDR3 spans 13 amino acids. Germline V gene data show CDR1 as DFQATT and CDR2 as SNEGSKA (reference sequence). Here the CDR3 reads CSAKSGFSNEQYF. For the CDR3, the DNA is TGCAGTGCTAAAAGCGGGTTTAGCAACGAGCAGTACTTC.

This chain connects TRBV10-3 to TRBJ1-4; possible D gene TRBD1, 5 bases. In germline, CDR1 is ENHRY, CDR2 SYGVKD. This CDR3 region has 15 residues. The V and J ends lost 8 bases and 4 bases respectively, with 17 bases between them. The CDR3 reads CAIGTGTEGNEKLFF. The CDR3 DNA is TGTGCCATCGGGACCGGGACCGAGGGTAATGAAAAACTGTTTTTT.

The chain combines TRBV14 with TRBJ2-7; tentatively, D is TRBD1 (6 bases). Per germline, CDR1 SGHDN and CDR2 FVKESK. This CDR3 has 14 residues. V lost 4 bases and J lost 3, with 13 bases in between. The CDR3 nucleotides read TGTGCCAGCAGCCGGGGGCCCACGAGCTACGAGCAGTACTTC. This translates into CASSRGPTSYEQYF.

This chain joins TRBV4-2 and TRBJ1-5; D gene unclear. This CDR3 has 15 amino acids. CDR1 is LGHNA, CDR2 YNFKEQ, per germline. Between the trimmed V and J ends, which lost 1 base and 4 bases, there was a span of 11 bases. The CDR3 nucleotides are TGTGCCAGCAGCCAAGGCACAGCGGTTAATCAGCCCCAGCATTTT. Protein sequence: CASSQGTAVNQPQHF.

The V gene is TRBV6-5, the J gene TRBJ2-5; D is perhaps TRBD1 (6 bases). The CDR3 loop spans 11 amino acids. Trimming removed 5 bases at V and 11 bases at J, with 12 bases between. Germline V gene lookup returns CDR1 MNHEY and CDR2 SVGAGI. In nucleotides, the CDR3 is TGTGCCAGCAGTAAGGGGACAAGGCAGTACTTC. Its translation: CASSKGTRQYF.

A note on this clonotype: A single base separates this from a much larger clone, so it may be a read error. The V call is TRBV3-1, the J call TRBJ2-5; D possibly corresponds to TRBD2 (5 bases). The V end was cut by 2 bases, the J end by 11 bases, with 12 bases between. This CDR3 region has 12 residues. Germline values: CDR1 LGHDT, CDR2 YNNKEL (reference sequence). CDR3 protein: CASSQLEGEQYF. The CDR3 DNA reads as TGTGCCAGCAGCCAATTAGAGGGTGAGCAGTACTTC.